A selection of T cell receptor beta chains follows, all from one sample in a study of lymphopenia after photon versus proton radiotherapy. Clones were sequenced by immunoSEQ multiplex PCR, and TCRdb holds only the in-frame ones, with some missing. The sample holds over 50,000 clones, 75% to 90% seen once. Source: peripheral blood, taken from a patient treated with photon-based radiotherapy. Receptors originate from a man between 40 and 49 years old with gastric cancer. The conserved cysteine and the conserved F or W are not part of the CDR3 here. The D gene is left open where the match is weak.

len	d_gene	v_gene	CDR3aa
12	TRBD1	TRBV7-9	ASSLADRDYGYT
13	TRBD1	TRBV6-6	ASSNRGNSGNTIY
13	TRBD2	TRBV11-2	ASSFGLAGGYEQY
10	.	TRBV10-3	ATGEGGQPQH
13	TRBD2	TRBV7-2	ASSKGLAGTDTQY
12	.	TRBV7-2	ASSSFPEGDEQF
15	.	TRBV19	ASRPTAGQPGGYEQY
12	.	TRBV5-1	ASSLGTVQETQY
14	.	TRBV7-8	ASSFREVWGPGELF
12	.	TRBV5-4	ASSPPYPDSPLH
13	.	TRBV5-1	ASSLRGTGTDTQY
11	.	TRBV30	AWSPGGGYEQY
11	.	TRBV4-3	ASSQDWNQPQH
12	.	TRBV15	ATSIGRGDSEQY
12	.	TRBV4-3	ASSQPGAGDTQY
15	.	TRBV5-4	ASSFPRGEGPNYGYT
12	.	TRBV7-2	ASSPWGTYNEQF
14	.	TRBV4-1	ASSQDLSTSRETQY
12	TRBD1	TRBV27	ASSQGQVTNEQY
13	TRBD1	TRBV30	AWSVQAGGNQPQH
13	.	TRBV7-2	ASSSQGILNQPQH
10	.	TRBV2	ATNRDKYEQY
14	TRBD2	TRBV4-1	ASSQGERGATYEQY
15	.	TRBV25-1	ASSDGTTPGISSSYT
13	TRBD1	TRBV6-1	ASSELQGGREKLF
12	TRBD1	TRBV2	ASRGGQGFEPQH
11	.	TRBV7-2	ASSFGVQQPQH
11	.	TRBV7-3	ASSLGPTGELF
13	TRBD2	TRBV2	ASSGRRTSYNEQF
10	.	TRBV11-1	ASSLEQYEQY
12	TRBD1	TRBV2	ASLADRGMSEAF
11	.	TRBV11-3	ASSLRRDETQY
10	.	TRBV7-9	ASSLSNTEAF
13	.	TRBV5-5	ASSSRVGMSYEQY
12	.	TRBV10-2	ASWDKGGYTEAF
13	.	TRBV5-6	ASSQQGAYQETQY
12	.	TRBV7-2	ASSLDPGNQPQH
10	TRBD1	TRBV10-3	AIGTGLRELF
15	TRBD1	TRBV19	ASSRLPGTASLYEQY
12	TRBD1	TRBV2	ASRQGFSNQPQH
13	TRBD2	TRBV2	ASTERASGGGEQF
15	.	TRBV4-2	ASSQDKNRGGTGELF
11	.	TRBV6-5	ASSNGQSYGYT
11	.	TRBV23-1	ASSQALNTEAF
12	TRBD1	TRBV5-4	ASSYDRGNQPQH
12	TRBD1	TRBV5-6	ASSLRGPTLTQY
11	.	TRBV4-1	ASSQDGRGEQY
10	.	TRBV9	ASSVVEDTIY
13	TRBD1	TRBV27	ATQKAGTGDYEQY
14	TRBD1	TRBV6-1	ASSDVWTGRNTEAF
11	.	TRBV5-6	ASSTDTRNTIY
10	.	TRBV9	ASSPETYGYT
11	.	TRBV19	ASSIRGRDGYT
13	TRBD2	TRBV7-8	ASSTGLAGYNEQF